These T cell receptor beta chains were read from a single sample in a study of blood T cell repertoires in COVID-19. TCRdb's table, derived via immunoSEQ multiplex PCR, lists solely in-frame clones and lacks some. The sample has 30,000 to 40,000 clones; approximately 71% are singletons. Sample: peripheral blood. All receptors come from a man older than 75 with active or convalescent COVID-19. Each CDR3 is given with its conserved first and last residue. Fields, in order: CDR3 DNA, CDR3 protein, J gene, D gene, V gene, clone size. A D gene is named only where the DNA matches it firmly. Clone sizes are given selectively: once, few, many, or a class where the clone is expanded.

DNA: TGCGCCAGCAGCCAAGAAGTACAGGGGGTAAGCGGCTACACCTTC; CDR3: CASSQEVQGVSGYTF; J: TRBJ1-2; D: TRBD1; V: TRBV4-1; size: NA
DNA: TGTGCCAGCAGTTACTCGGGGGCCGACGGGAATGAGCAGTTCTTC; CDR3: CASSYSGADGNEQFF; J: TRBJ2-1; D: NA; V: TRBV6-6; size: NA
DNA: TGTGCCAGCAGCCCGTACCGGGACACCAACTATGGCTACACCTTC; CDR3: CASSPYRDTNYGYTF; J: TRBJ1-2; D: NA; V: TRBV7-2; size: NA
DNA: TGTGCCAGCAGCGCCCAGGGATTACTTAACTATGGCTACACCTTC; CDR3: CASSAQGLLNYGYTF; J: TRBJ1-2; D: NA; V: TRBV6-5; size: few
DNA: TGTGCCAGCAGATCCAGGACAGGGAATAATTCACCCCTCCACTTT; CDR3: CASRSRTGNNSPLHF; J: TRBJ1-6; D: TRBD1; V: TRBV27; size: NA
DNA: TGTGCCACCAGCAGAGATCGCGGGGGCGGGGAGCTGTTTTTT; CDR3: CATSRDRGGGELFF; J: TRBJ2-2; D: TRBD2; V: TRBV15; size: NA
DNA: TGTGCCAGTAAGACAGGGGGATGGCTGGACACTGAAGCTTTCTTT; CDR3: CASKTGGWLDTEAFF; J: TRBJ1-1; D: TRBD1; V: TRBV19; size: NA
DNA: TGTGCCAGCAGCTTAGGAACATTAGAGACCCAGTACTTC; CDR3: CASSLGTLETQYF; J: TRBJ2-5; D: NA; V: TRBV7-9; size: NA
DNA: TGTGCCAGCAGAGGACTAGTTTTGCACGAGCAGTACTTC; CDR3: CASRGLVLHEQYF; J: TRBJ2-7; D: TRBD2; V: TRBV2; size: NA
DNA: TGTGCCAGCAGTGATGCGAGAGCCAGGGCAACTAATGAAAAACTGTTTTTT; CDR3: CASSDARARATNEKLFF; J: TRBJ1-4; D: NA; V: TRBV6-1; size: NA
DNA: TGTGCCAGCAGCCAAGACCCTGGGACAGGGGGCGACTATGGCTACACCTTC; CDR3: CASSQDPGTGGDYGYTF; J: TRBJ1-2; D: TRBD1; V: TRBV3-1/TRBV3-2; size: NA
DNA: TGTGCCAGCAGCCCACTTGGGGGGGGCTCCTACGAGCAGTACTTC; CDR3: CASSPLGGGSYEQYF; J: TRBJ2-7; D: TRBD2; V: TRBV7-2; size: NA
DNA: TGTGCCAGCAGCCAAGAGGAGGAAGCTAATTCACCCCTCCACTTT; CDR3: CASSQEEEANSPLHF; J: TRBJ1-6; D: NA; V: TRBV14; size: NA
DNA: TGCAGCGTCGGACACACCAATGAAGCTTTCTTT; CDR3: CSVGHTNEAFF; J: TRBJ1-1; D: NA; V: TRBV29-1; size: few
DNA: TGTGCCAGCAGCCCAACGCGGAACTCCTACGAGCAGTACTTC; CDR3: CASSPTRNSYEQYF; J: TRBJ2-7; D: NA; V: TRBV3-1/TRBV3-2; size: NA
DNA: TGTGCCAGCATAATGAACACTGAAGCTTTCTTT; CDR3: CASIMNTEAFF; J: TRBJ1-1; D: NA; V: TRBV6-6; size: few
DNA: TGTGCCAGCAGCTCAAACATGAACACTGAAGCTTTCTTT; CDR3: CASSSNMNTEAFF; J: TRBJ1-1; D: NA; V: TRBV9; size: NA
DNA: TGTGCCAGCAGTTCGGGCTACGAGCAGTACTTC; CDR3: CASSSGYEQYF; J: TRBJ2-7; D: NA; V: TRBV12-3/TRBV12-4; size: NA
DNA: TGTGCCAGCACTGGGACTAGCAGTTCCTACGAGCAGTACTTC; CDR3: CASTGTSSSYEQYF; J: TRBJ2-7; D: TRBD2; V: TRBV2; size: NA
DNA: TGTGCCAGCAGTTACTTGTCTCCGCAGGGGCAGGCTTTCTTT; CDR3: CASSYLSPQGQAFF; J: TRBJ1-1; D: NA; V: TRBV6-5; size: NA
DNA: TGCAGCGTTGAAGTCATAGAGAACACTGAAGCTTTCTTT; CDR3: CSVEVIENTEAFF; J: TRBJ1-1; D: NA; V: TRBV29-1; size: NA
DNA: TGTGCCAGCAGCTGGGCCAGGGGGGCCGAGCAGTACTTC; CDR3: CASSWARGAEQYF; J: TRBJ2-7; D: NA; V: TRBV5-6; size: NA
DNA: TGTGCCAGCAGCTTAGGGGTGACTAGCGGACAAGAGACCCAGTACTTC; CDR3: CASSLGVTSGQETQYF; J: TRBJ2-5; D: TRBD2; V: TRBV11-2; size: NA
DNA: TGTGCCAGCAGCTTGAGCGGGAGGGCCTACGAGCAGTACTTC; CDR3: CASSLSGRAYEQYF; J: TRBJ2-7; D: TRBD2; V: TRBV5-8; size: NA
DNA: TGTGCCAGTAGGGGACAGGCGCTCAATCAGCCCCAGCATTTT; CDR3: CASRGQALNQPQHF; J: TRBJ1-5; D: TRBD1; V: TRBV2; size: NA
DNA: TGTGCCAGCAGCCCTAGACTAGGAAACAATGAGCAGTTCTTC; CDR3: CASSPRLGNNEQFF; J: TRBJ2-1; D: NA; V: TRBV9; size: NA
DNA: TGTGCCAGCAGCCCCTTCACAGATACGCAGTATTTT; CDR3: CASSPFTDTQYF; J: TRBJ2-3; D: NA; V: TRBV14; size: NA
DNA: TGCGCCAGCAGCTTCGAGTCGGGAGTGTACTACGAGCAGTACTTC; CDR3: CASSFESGVYYEQYF; J: TRBJ2-7; D: NA; V: TRBV5-1; size: once
DNA: TGTGCCAGTGGCGAACAGGGGGCCACTGAAGCTTTCTTT; CDR3: CASGEQGATEAFF; J: TRBJ1-1; D: TRBD1; V: TRBV19; size: NA
DNA: TGCGCCAGCAGCTTGGCGACTAGCGGGAGGTACAATGAGCAGTTCTTC; CDR3: CASSLATSGRYNEQFF; J: TRBJ2-1; D: TRBD2; V: TRBV5-1; size: NA
DNA: TGCGCCAGCAGCTTGGGCCCTCAGGGGGCTGACTACAATGAGCAGTTCTTC; CDR3: CASSLGPQGADYNEQFF; J: TRBJ2-1; D: TRBD1; V: TRBV5-1; size: few
DNA: TGTGCCAGCAGCCAAGACGGGGTCTACGAGCAGTACTTC; CDR3: CASSQDGVYEQYF; J: TRBJ2-7; D: NA; V: TRBV14; size: NA
DNA: TGTGCCAGTAGTCTCGCAGGGGGCGCCAAAAACATTCAGTACTTC; CDR3: CASSLAGGAKNIQYF; J: TRBJ2-4; D: TRBD1; V: TRBV19; size: NA
DNA: TGTGCCAGCAGTTTCGGGGGAGCTGTAGATACGCAGTATTTT; CDR3: CASSFGGAVDTQYF; J: TRBJ2-3; D: NA; V: TRBV6-5; size: few
DNA: TGTGCCAGCAGCTTCAGCAGGACAGAGAATGAAAAACTGTTTTTT; CDR3: CASSFSRTENEKLFF; J: TRBJ1-4; D: NA; V: TRBV7-2; size: NA
DNA: TGTGCCAGCAGCGTAGCCAGGGGAGACACTGAAGCTTTCTTT; CDR3: CASSVARGDTEAFF; J: TRBJ1-1; D: NA; V: TRBV9; size: NA
DNA: TGTGCCAGCAGCTTATCCGGTGTGGAGCAGTTCTTC; CDR3: CASSLSGVEQFF; J: TRBJ2-1; D: NA; V: TRBV11-2; size: NA
DNA: TGTGCCATCAGACAGGGGCAAGAGACCCAGTACTTC; CDR3: CAIRQGQETQYF; J: TRBJ2-5; D: TRBD1; V: TRBV10-3; size: NA
DNA: TGCGCCAGCAGCGGGAGGACTAGCGGGAGTGACGAGCAGTACTTC; CDR3: CASSGRTSGSDEQYF; J: TRBJ2-7; D: TRBD2; V: TRBV5-1; size: NA
DNA: TGTGCCAGCAGGTATACAGGGGGCGATGGCTACACCTTC; CDR3: CASRYTGGDGYTF; J: TRBJ1-2; D: TRBD1; V: TRBV5-4; size: NA
DNA: TGCGCCGAAGCGTGGGACAGGGGTTCCTACGAGCAGTACTTC; CDR3: CAEAWDRGSYEQYF; J: TRBJ2-7; D: TRBD1; V: TRBV10-1; size: medium-sized
DNA: TGCGCCAGCAGCGCGAACCAAGGGGCCGAAGCTTTCTTT; CDR3: CASSANQGAEAFF; J: TRBJ1-1; D: NA; V: TRBV5-1; size: few
DNA: TGTGCCAGCTCACCCTTTTCGGTGCCCGACACAGATACGCAGTATTTT; CDR3: CASSPFSVPDTDTQYF; J: TRBJ2-3; D: NA; V: TRBV18; size: NA
DNA: TGCGCCAGCAGCCTCCAGGGGCCGGGCACTGAAGCTTTCTTT; CDR3: CASSLQGPGTEAFF; J: TRBJ1-1; D: NA; V: TRBV5-1; size: NA
DNA: TGTGCCAGCAGCTTAGTAGGACAGGGGTATGAAAAACTGTTTTTT; CDR3: CASSLVGQGYEKLFF; J: TRBJ1-4; D: TRBD1; V: TRBV7-2; size: NA
DNA: TGTGCCAGCTCACCCAGTGGACTAGGTGCCGGACATAGTGAGACCCAGTACTTC; CDR3: CASSPSGLGAGHSETQYF; J: TRBJ2-5; D: TRBD2; V: TRBV18; size: NA
DNA: TGTGCCAGCACCCGGTGGGGGAGGACCTACAATGAGCAGTTCTTC; CDR3: CASTRWGRTYNEQFF; J: TRBJ2-1; D: NA; V: TRBV11-1; size: few
DNA: TGCGCCAGCAGCTTGCGGGGTGGTAATGAAAAACTGTTTTTT; CDR3: CASSLRGGNEKLFF; J: TRBJ1-4; D: NA; V: TRBV5-1; size: few
DNA: TGTGCCAGCAGCGGTGGGAGTCACCGGACAGATACGCAGTATTTT; CDR3: CASSGGSHRTDTQYF; J: TRBJ2-3; D: NA; V: TRBV6-5; size: NA
DNA: TGTGCCAGCAGCTTACCAACGGGACTAGCGGGAGGCCGGGAGACCCAGTACTTC; CDR3: CASSLPTGLAGGRETQYF; J: TRBJ2-5; D: TRBD2; V: TRBV5-4; size: NA
DNA: TGTGCCAGCTCCCAATGGAACTCAGGGATGAACACTGAAGCTTTCTTT; CDR3: CASSQWNSGMNTEAFF; J: TRBJ1-1; D: NA; V: TRBV18; size: NA
DNA: TGCAGCGCCGGAATCGGCGGGACTGAAGCTTTCTTT; CDR3: CSAGIGGTEAFF; J: TRBJ1-1; D: NA; V: TRBV29-1; size: NA
DNA: TGTGCCAGCAGCCAGGGACAGGGGGCGTGGGGGAACACCGGGGAGCTGTTTTTT; CDR3: CASSQGQGAWGNTGELFF; J: TRBJ2-2; D: TRBD1; V: TRBV3-1/TRBV3-2; size: NA
DNA: TGTGCCAGCACCTCAGCCTACGAGCAGTACTTC; CDR3: CASTSAYEQYF; J: TRBJ2-7; D: NA; V: TRBV2; size: few
DNA: TGTGCCAGCAGCTTAACTAGCGGGGCGAACACCGGGGAGCTGTTTTTT; CDR3: CASSLTSGANTGELFF; J: TRBJ2-2; D: TRBD2; V: TRBV11-2; size: NA
DNA: NA; CDR3: CASSFFGEETQYF; J: TRBJ2-5; D: NA; V: TRBV5-5; size: NA
DNA: TGTGCCAGCAGCTTAGCTTACTCCTACTCCTACGAGCAGTACTTC; CDR3: CASSLAYSYSYEQYF; J: TRBJ2-7; D: NA; V: TRBV7-2; size: NA
DNA: TGTGCCAGCAGTTACTCGGCGGTCGGCAACCAAGCTTTCTTT; CDR3: CASSYSAVGNQAFF; J: TRBJ1-1; D: NA; V: TRBV6-5; size: NA
DNA: TGTGCCAGCAGCCGATCCCTAAGTACAGATACGCAGTATTTT; CDR3: CASSRSLSTDTQYF; J: TRBJ2-3; D: NA; V: TRBV3-1/TRBV3-2; size: once